A few counts support the clone carrying this TCR beta chain. Its target is not known. This CDR3 region has 17 residues. Germline V gene data show CDR1 as MGHRA and CDR2 as YSYEKL. V lost 1 base to trimming and J lost 4 bases, with 17 bases between them. The data stem from a study of T cell repertoires in cytomegalovirus infection. Study-wide points: The cumulative frequency of public TCR beta families distinguished individuals who carried CMV together with the relevant HLA.

Via MiXCR, TCRdb re-called the reads, giving one row per CDR3 protein. Of about 450,000 distinct CDR3 sequences in the sample, approximately 32% were seen once. The sample consisted of PBMCs. The TCR sequence derives from a human donor in good health (CMV status not recorded). Some clones in this sample may be carry-over from other donors' samples. The chain couples TRBV4-1 to TRBJ1-5; no clear D. The CDR3 here is CASSQVPSAAMNQPQHF. As DNA, the CDR3 is TGCGCCAGCAGCCAAGTCCCCTCGGCAGCTATGAATCAGCCCCAGCATTTT.